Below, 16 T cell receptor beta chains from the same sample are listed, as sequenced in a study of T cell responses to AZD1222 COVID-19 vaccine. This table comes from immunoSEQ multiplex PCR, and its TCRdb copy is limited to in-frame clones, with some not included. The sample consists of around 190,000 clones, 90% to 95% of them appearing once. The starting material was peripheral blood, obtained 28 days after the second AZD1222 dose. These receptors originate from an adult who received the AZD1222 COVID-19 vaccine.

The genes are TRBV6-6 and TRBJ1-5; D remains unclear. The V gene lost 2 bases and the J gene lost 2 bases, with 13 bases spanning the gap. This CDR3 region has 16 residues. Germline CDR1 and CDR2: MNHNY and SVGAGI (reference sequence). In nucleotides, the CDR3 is TGTGCCAGCAGTTACGGGTTGGGTCCGGGCAATCAGCCCCAGCATTTT. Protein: CASSYGLGPGNQPQHF.

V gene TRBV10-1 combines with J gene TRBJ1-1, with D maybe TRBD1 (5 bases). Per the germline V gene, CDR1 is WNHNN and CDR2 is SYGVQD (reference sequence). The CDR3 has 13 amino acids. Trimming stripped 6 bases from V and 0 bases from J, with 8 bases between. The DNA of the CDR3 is TGCGCCAGCAGAGACAGCCTGAACACTGAAGCTTTCTTT. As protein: CASRDSLNTEAFF.

The CDR3 sequence is CASSQAGVGQETQYF. CDR3 DNA: TGTGCCAGCAGCCAAGCGGGAGTGGGCCAAGAGACCCAGTACTTC. The V and J genes are TRBV3-1 (or the pseudogene TRBV3-2) and TRBJ2-5; possibly TRBD2 for D (6 bases). This CDR3 region has 15 residues. V shed 1 base and J shed 1 base, with 10 bases lying between them. Germline values: CDR1 LGHDT, CDR2 YNNKEL (reference sequence).

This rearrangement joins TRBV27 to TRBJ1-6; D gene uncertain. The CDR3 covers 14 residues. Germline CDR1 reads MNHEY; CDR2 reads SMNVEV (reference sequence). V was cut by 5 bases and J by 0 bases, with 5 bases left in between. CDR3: CASSVSSYNSPLHF. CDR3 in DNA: TGTGCCAGCAGTGTAAGCTCCTATAATTCACCCCTCCACTTT.

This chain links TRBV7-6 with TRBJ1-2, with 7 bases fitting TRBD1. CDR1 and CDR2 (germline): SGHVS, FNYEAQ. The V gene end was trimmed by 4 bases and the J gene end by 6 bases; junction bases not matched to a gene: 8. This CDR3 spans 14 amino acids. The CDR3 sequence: CASSSVPTGDGYTF. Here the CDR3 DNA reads TGTGCCAGCAGCTCAGTGCCAACAGGGGATGGCTACACCTTC. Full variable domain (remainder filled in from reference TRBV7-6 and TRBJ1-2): GAGVSQSPRYKVTKRGQDVALRCDPISGHVSLYWYRQALGQGPEFLTYFNYEAQQDKSGLPNDRFSAERPEGSISTLTIQRTEQRDSAMYRCASSSVPTGDGYTFGSGTRLTVV.

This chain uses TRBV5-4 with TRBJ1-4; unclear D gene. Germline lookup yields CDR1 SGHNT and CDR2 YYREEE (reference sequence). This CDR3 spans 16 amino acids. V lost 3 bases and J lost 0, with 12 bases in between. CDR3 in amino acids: CASSYKPSATNEKLFF. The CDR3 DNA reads TGTGCCAGCAGCTACAAGCCGTCGGCAACTAATGAAAAACTGTTTTTT.

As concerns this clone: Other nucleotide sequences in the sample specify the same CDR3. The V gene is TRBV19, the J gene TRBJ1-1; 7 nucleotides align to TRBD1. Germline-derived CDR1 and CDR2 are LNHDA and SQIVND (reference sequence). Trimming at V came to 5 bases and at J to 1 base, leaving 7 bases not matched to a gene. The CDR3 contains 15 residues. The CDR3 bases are TGTGCCAGTAGTTTCTCCGGGACAGCGAACACTGAAGCTTTCTTT. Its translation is CASSFSGTANTEAFF.

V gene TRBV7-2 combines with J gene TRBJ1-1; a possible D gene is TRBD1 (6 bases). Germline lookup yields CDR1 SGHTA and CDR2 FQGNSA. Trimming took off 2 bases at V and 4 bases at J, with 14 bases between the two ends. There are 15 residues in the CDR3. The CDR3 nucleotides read TGTGCCAGCAGCTTAACAGGGATTACGGTCACTGAAGCTTTCTTT. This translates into CASSLTGITVTEAFF.

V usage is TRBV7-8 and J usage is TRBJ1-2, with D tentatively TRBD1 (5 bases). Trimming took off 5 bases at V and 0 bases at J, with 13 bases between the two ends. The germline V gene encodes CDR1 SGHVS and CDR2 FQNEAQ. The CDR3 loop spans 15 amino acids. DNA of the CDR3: TGTGCCAGCAGCCCCCATGAAGGGGCTAACTATGGCTACACCTTC. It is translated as CASSPHEGANYGYTF. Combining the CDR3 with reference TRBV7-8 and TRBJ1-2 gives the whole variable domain GAGVSQSPRYKVAKRGQDVALRCDPISGHVSLFWYQQALGQGPEFLTYFQNEAQLDKSGLPSDRFFAERPEGSVSTLKIQRTQQEDSAVYLCASSPHEGANYGYTFGSGTRLTVV.

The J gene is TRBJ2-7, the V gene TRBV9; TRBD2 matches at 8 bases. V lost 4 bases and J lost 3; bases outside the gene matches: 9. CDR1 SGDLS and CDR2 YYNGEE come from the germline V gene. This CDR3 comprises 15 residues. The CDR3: CASSPPWLAGYEQYF. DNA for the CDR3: TGTGCCAGCAGCCCCCCTTGGCTAGCGGGCTACGAGCAGTACTTC.

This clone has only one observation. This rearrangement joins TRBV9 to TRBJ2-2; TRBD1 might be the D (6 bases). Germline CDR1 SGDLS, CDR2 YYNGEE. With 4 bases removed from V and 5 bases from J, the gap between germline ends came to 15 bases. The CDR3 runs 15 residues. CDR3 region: CASSSRQAPTGELFF. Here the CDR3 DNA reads TGTGCCAGCAGCTCCCGACAGGCCCCGACCGGGGAGCTGTTTTTT.

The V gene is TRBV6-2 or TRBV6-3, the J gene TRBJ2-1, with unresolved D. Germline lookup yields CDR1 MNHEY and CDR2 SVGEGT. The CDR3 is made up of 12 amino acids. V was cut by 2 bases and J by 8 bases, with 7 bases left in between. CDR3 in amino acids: CASSYPTDEQFF. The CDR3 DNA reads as TGTGCCAGCAGTTACCCCACAGATGAGCAGTTCTTC.

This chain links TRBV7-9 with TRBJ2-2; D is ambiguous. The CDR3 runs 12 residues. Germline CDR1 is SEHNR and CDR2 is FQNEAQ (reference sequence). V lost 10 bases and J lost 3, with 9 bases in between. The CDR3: CATPKDTGELFF. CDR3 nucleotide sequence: TGTGCCACACCTAAGGACACCGGGGAGCTGTTTTTT.

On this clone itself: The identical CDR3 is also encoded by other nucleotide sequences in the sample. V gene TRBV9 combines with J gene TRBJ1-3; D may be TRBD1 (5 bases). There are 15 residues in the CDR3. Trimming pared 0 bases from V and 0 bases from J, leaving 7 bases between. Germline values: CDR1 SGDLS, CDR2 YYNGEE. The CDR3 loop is CASSVGGSSGNTIYF. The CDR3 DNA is TGTGCCAGCAGCGTAGGGGGGAGCTCTGGAAACACCATATATTTT.

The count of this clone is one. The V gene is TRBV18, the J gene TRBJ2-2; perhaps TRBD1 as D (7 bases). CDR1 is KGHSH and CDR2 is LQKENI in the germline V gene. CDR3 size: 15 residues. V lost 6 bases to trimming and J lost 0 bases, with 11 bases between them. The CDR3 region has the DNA TGTGCCAGCTCGCGGGACAGAACGAACACCGGGGAGCTGTTTTTT. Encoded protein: CASSRDRTNTGELFF. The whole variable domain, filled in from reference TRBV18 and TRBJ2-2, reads NAGVMQNPRHLVRRRGQEARLRCSPMKGHSHVYWYRQLPEEGLKFMVYLQKENIIDESGMPKERFSAEFPKEGPSILRIQQVVRGDSAAYFCASSRDRTNTGELFFGEGSRLTVL.

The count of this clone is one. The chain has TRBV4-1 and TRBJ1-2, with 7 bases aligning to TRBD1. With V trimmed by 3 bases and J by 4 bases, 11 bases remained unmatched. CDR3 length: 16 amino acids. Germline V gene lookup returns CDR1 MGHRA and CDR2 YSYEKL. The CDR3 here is CASSQDFRDSIYGYTF. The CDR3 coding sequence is TGCGCCAGCAGCCAGGACTTTAGGGACAGCATCTATGGCTACACCTTC.